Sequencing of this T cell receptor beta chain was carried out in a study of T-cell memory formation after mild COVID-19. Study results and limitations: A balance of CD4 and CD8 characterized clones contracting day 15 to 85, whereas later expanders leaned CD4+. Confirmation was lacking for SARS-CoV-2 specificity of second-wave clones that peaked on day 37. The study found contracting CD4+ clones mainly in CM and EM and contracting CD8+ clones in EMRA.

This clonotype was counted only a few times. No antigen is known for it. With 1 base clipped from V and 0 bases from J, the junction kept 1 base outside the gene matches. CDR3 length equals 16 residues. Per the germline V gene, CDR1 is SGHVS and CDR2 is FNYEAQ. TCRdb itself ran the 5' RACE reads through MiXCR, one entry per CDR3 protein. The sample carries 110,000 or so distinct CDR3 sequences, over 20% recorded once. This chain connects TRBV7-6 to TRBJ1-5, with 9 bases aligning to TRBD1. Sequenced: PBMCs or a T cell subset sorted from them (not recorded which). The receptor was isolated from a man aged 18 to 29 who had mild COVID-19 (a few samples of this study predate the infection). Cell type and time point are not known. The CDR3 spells CASSLGTGDSNQPQHF. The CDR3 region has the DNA TGTGCCAGCAGCTTAGGGACAGGGGATAGCAATCAGCCCCAGCATTTT.